The 32 T cell receptor beta chains reported below all come from one sample, sequenced in a study of blood T cell repertoires in COVID-19. Repertoires were generated with immunoSEQ multiplex PCR, while TCRdb's copy carries only in-frame clones and drops some. Of 90,000 to 150,000 clones listed, about 89% were seen once; the top ten hold about a fifth. Sequences were obtained from peripheral blood. These receptors were taken from a human donor with acute or convalescent COVID-19. The donor label of this sample is uncertain.

The chain carries TRBV9 and TRBJ2-1; 9 bases map to TRBD2. V dropped 5 bases and J dropped 6; count of bases not matched to a gene: 9. The length of the CDR3 is 15 residues. CDR1 and CDR2 (germline): SGDLS, YYNGEE. The CDR3 region has the DNA TGTGCCAGCAGTAATAGCGGGAGTCCCCGCAATGAGCAGTTCTTC. It specifies CASSNSGSPRNEQFF. The full variable domain, with the rest looked up from reference TRBV9 and TRBJ2-1, is DSGVTQTPKHLITATGQRVTLRCSPRSGDLSVYWYQQSLDQGLQFLIQYYNGEERAKGNILERFSAQQFPDLHSELNLSSLELGDSALYFCASSNSGSPRNEQFFGPGTRLTVL.

This chain joins TRBV6-6 and TRBJ1-1; D not certain. The CDR3 has 14 amino acids. The V end was cut by 2 bases, the J end by 2 bases, with 9 bases between. In germline, CDR1 is MNHNY, CDR2 SVGAGI (reference sequence). CDR3 residues: CASSYRNSNTEAFF. CDR3 sequence (DNA): TGTGCCAGCAGTTACCGGAACAGTAACACTGAAGCTTTCTTT.

This clone came up once. The V and J genes are TRBV18 and TRBJ1-6, with D maybe TRBD1 (5 bases). CDR1 and CDR2 (germline): KGHSH, LQKENI. The V end lost 1 base, the J end lost 9 bases, and 13 bases lay between the germline ends. The CDR3 length is 15 residues. DNA of the CDR3: TGTGCCAGCTCACCACACCCGGACATCTCTTCACCCCTCCACTTT. As protein: CASSPHPDISSPLHF.

J is TRBJ2-7 and V is TRBV19; 14 bases map to TRBD2. Germline V gives CDR1 LNHDA, CDR2 SQIVND (reference sequence). The CDR3 extends over 16 amino acids. With V trimmed by 3 bases and J by 2 bases, 3 bases remained unmatched. This CDR3 reads CASSIGGLAGAYEQYF. The CDR3 DNA reads TGTGCCAGTAGTATTGGGGGACTAGCGGGGGCCTACGAGCAGTACTTC.

This chain connects TRBV10-1 to TRBJ1-1, with 7 bases fitting TRBD1. This CDR3 is 16 amino acids long. After removal of 7 bases from V and 8 bases from J, the junction contained 19 bases not matched to a gene. CDR1 is WNHNN, CDR2 SYGVQD, per germline (reference sequence). CDR3 sequence: CASKVPPGQIAREAFF. CDR3 nucleotide sequence: TGCGCCAGCAAGGTCCCCCCGGGACAGATTGCTAGAGAAGCTTTCTTT.

The CDR3 nucleotides are TGTGCCAGCAGCCCCCCCGGACTAGGCTACAATGAGCAGTTCTTC. Translation: CASSPPGLGYNEQFF. The genes are TRBV4-2 and TRBJ2-1, with TRBD2 identical over 7 bases. CDR1 and CDR2 (germline): LGHNA, YNFKEQ. J lost 3 bases, V lost 4 bases, and 6 bases had no gene match. This CDR3 spans 15 amino acids.

The chain joins TRBV4-1 to TRBJ1-2, with D perhaps TRBD1 (6 bases). Per the germline V gene, CDR1 is MGHRA and CDR2 is YSYEKL. Trimming pared 3 bases from V and 8 bases from J, leaving 16 bases between. CDR3 size: 14 residues. Written as DNA, the CDR3 is TGCGCCAGCAGCCAGCAGACAAAACAGGGCGGCTACACCTTC. Its protein is CASSQQTKQGGYTF.

The V gene is TRBV27, the J gene TRBJ1-5, with a tentative D call TRBD1 (5 bases). The CDR3 has 16 residues. Germline V CDR1 and CDR2: MNHEY, SMNVEV (reference sequence). Deletions cut 1 base from V and 2 bases from J, with 12 bases between. DNA of the CDR3: TGTGCCAGCAGTTTATGGGCAGGGTTCGGCAATCAGCCCCAGCATTTT. This encodes CASSLWAGFGNQPQHF.

The J gene is TRBJ2-7, the V gene TRBV6-6; D unresolved. Germline CDR1 is MNHNY and CDR2 is SVGAGI (reference sequence). The V end lost 2 bases, the J end lost 5 bases, and 7 bases lay between the germline ends. The CDR3 has 12 amino acids. The CDR3 here is CASSYADHEQYF. CDR3 DNA sequence: TGTGCCAGCAGTTACGCGGATCACGAGCAGTACTTC.

The genes are TRBV7-2 and TRBJ1-2; tentatively, D is TRBD1 (5 bases). The CDR3 runs 14 residues. V lost 1 base to trimming and J lost 7 bases, with 13 bases between them. The germline V gene has CDR1 SGHTA and CDR2 FQGNSA. The CDR3 reads CASSLVGREGGYTF. The CDR3 DNA is TGTGCCAGCAGCTTAGTGGGCAGGGAGGGTGGCTACACCTTC. The full variable domain, in which reference TRBV7-2 and TRBJ1-2 provide the parts outside the CDR3, is GAGVSQSPSNKVTEKGKDVELRCDPISGHTALYWYRQSLGQGLEFLIYFQGNSAPDKSGLPSDRFSAERTGGSVSTLTIQRTQQEDSAVYLCASSLVGREGGYTFGSGTRLTVV.

The chain couples TRBV18 to TRBJ1-5, with a possible D match to TRBD1 (6 bases). Per the germline V gene, CDR1 is KGHSH and CDR2 is LQKENI. CDR3 length: 15 residues. V dropped 5 bases and J dropped 3 bases, with 14 bases sitting between them. CDR3 amino acids: CASSISSGDNQPQHF. For the CDR3, the DNA is TGTGCCAGCTCAATATCTTCAGGGGACAATCAGCCCCAGCATTTT.

This chain uses TRBV19 with TRBJ2-2, with D unresolved. CDR3 length: 14 amino acids. V was cut by 4 bases and J by 1 base, with 7 bases left in between. Germline CDR1 reads LNHDA; CDR2 reads SQIVND (reference sequence). In nucleotides, the CDR3 is TGTGCCAGTAGTACTACAGTGAACACCGGGGAGCTGTTTTTT. Translated, it gives CASSTTVNTGELFF.

The chain is built from TRBV4-3 and TRBJ2-1; 12 bases agree with TRBD2. The CDR3 runs 18 residues. V dropped 0 bases and J dropped 7; count of bases not matched to a gene: 10. Germline V gives CDR1 LGHNA, CDR2 YSLEER. The CDR3 sequence: CASSQDPAASGGANEQFF. The CDR3, as DNA: TGCGCCAGCAGCCAAGACCCGGCGGCTAGCGGGGGGGCGAATGAGCAGTTCTTC.

CDR3 region: CASSQDLTEGNGNTIYF. DNA of the CDR3: TGCGCCAGCAGCCAAGACCTCACGGAGGGGAATGGAAACACCATATATTTT. The V gene is TRBV4-3, the J gene TRBJ1-3; a possible D gene is TRBD1 (5 bases). Germline V gene sequence: CDR1 LGHNA, CDR2 YSLEER. Trimming removed 0 bases at V and 3 bases at J, with 15 bases between. The CDR3 has 17 residues.

The V call is TRBV10-3, the J call TRBJ2-1; 13 positions agree with TRBD2. Looked up from germline, CDR1 is ENHRY and CDR2 is SYGVKD. V shed 3 bases and J 0 bases; nucleotides not matched to a gene: 2. The CDR3 is 17 residues long. CDR3 nucleotides: TGTGCCATCAGTGAAAGGACTAGCGGGAGCTCCTACAATGAGCAGTTCTTC. This encodes CAISERTSGSSYNEQFF.

In its sample, this clone is medium-sized. The chain combines TRBV7-9 with TRBJ1-4; possible D gene TRBD1, 6 bases. The V gene's germline CDR1 is SEHNR and CDR2 FQNEAQ (reference sequence). Trimming removed 6 bases at V and 6 bases at J, with 11 bases between. This CDR3 has 13 residues. CDR3 sequence: CASRGPGDEKLFF. In DNA, the CDR3 is TGTGCCAGCAGGGGCCCAGGGGATGAAAAACTGTTTTTT.

The V call is TRBV5-1, the J call TRBJ2-2; 8 bases are shared with TRBD1. With 3 bases clipped from V and 5 bases from J, the junction kept 6 bases outside the gene matches. The CDR3 spans 15 residues. In germline, CDR1 is SGHRS, CDR2 YFSETQ. CDR3 sequence (DNA): TGCGCCAGCAGCTGGACAGGGAGAGGTACCGGGGAGCTGTTTTTT. This codes for CASSWTGRGTGELFF.

This clone was seen more than once but under ten times. The chain recombines TRBV18 with TRBJ1-4; possibly TRBD1 for D (5 bases). This CDR3 is built from 14 residues. Per the germline V gene, CDR1 is KGHSH and CDR2 is LQKENI. The V end was cut by 1 base, the J end by 5 bases, with 8 bases between. CDR3 sequence: CASSPLRANEKLFF. The CDR3 region has the DNA TGTGCCAGCTCACCACTCAGGGCGAATGAAAAACTGTTTTTT. The full variable domain, with the rest looked up from reference TRBV18 and TRBJ1-4, is NAGVMQNPRHLVRRRGQEARLRCSPMKGHSHVYWYRQLPEEGLKFMVYLQKENIIDESGMPKERFSAEFPKEGPSILRIQQVVRGDSAAYFCASSPLRANEKLFFGSGTQLSVL.

This chain links TRBV2 with TRBJ2-1; 13 bases are a match to TRBD2. V dropped 6 bases and J dropped 9; count of bases not matched to a gene: 8. Germline V gene lookup returns CDR1 SNHLY and CDR2 FYNNEI. This CDR3 has 15 residues. CDR3 in amino acids: CASSLGTSGISEQFF. DNA of the CDR3: TGTGCCAGCAGCCTTGGGACTAGCGGGATTAGTGAGCAGTTCTTC.

The V gene is TRBV28, the J gene TRBJ1-5, with TRBD1 matching 7 bases. Germline-derived CDR1 and CDR2 are MDHEN and SYDVKM. The V gene end was trimmed by 5 bases and the J gene end by 7 bases; junction bases not matched to a gene: 8. This CDR3 has 14 amino acids. CDR3 nucleotide sequence: TGTGCCAGCAGTCGAGACAGGGTGCGGCAGCCCCAGCATTTT. Translation: CASSRDRVRQPQHF.

The J gene is TRBJ1-5, the V gene TRBV28, with D uncertain. V dropped 6 bases and J dropped 4 bases, with 19 bases sitting between them. This CDR3 has 16 amino acids. Looked up from germline, CDR1 is MDHEN and CDR2 is SYDVKM. DNA for the CDR3: TGTGCCAGCAGCAGTAAGTGGTCCGGGAGTAATCAGCCCCAGCATTTT. Encoded protein: CASSSKWSGSNQPQHF.

The sample holds one count of this clone. The V call is TRBV7-8, the J call TRBJ2-7, with 7 bases fitting TRBD2. Germline CDR1 and CDR2: SGHVS and FQNEAQ. The CDR3 length is 14 residues. With 5 bases clipped from V and 3 bases from J, the junction kept 7 bases outside the gene matches. The CDR3 loop is CASSVTTGGYEQYF. The CDR3 coding sequence is TGTGCCAGCAGCGTAACTACGGGAGGCTACGAGCAGTACTTC. Variable domain in full (rest from reference TRBV7-8 and TRBJ2-7): GAGVSQSPRYKVAKRGQDVALRCDPISGHVSLFWYQQALGQGPEFLTYFQNEAQLDKSGLPSDRFFAERPEGSVSTLKIQRTQQEDSAVYLCASSVTTGGYEQYFGPGTRLTVT.

The gene calls are TRBV11-2 and TRBJ1-3; 9 bases are a match to TRBD1. Unmatched junction bases numbered 11, after V lost 5 bases and J lost 0 bases. The CDR3 loop spans 18 amino acids. In germline, CDR1 is SGHAT, CDR2 FQNNGV. CDR3 protein: CASSRGQGSYVSGNTIYF. CDR3 DNA: TGTGCCAGCAGCCGCGGACAGGGGAGCTACGTCTCTGGAAACACCATATATTTT.

The chain links TRBV5-1 to TRBJ1-3; D gene ambiguous. With 5 bases removed from V and 16 bases from J, the gap between germline ends came to 22 bases. The CDR3 is 13 residues long. Germline V gives CDR1 SGHRS, CDR2 YFSETQ. The CDR3 coding sequence is TGCGCCAGCAGTACGGCGGGCCAGACCCATCCGTATTTT. Protein: CASSTAGQTHPYF.

The rearrangement uses TRBV2 and TRBJ1-5; 7 bases are a match to TRBD1. CDR1 is SNHLY and CDR2 is FYNNEI in the germline V gene. The CDR3 is 13 amino acids. The ends lost 5 bases at V and 7 bases at J; junction bases unmatched: 5. The CDR3 DNA follows: TGTGCCAGCAGTTCGGACAGGTCGCAGCCCCAGCATTTT. Translating gives CASSSDRSQPQHF. The variable domain in full, completed from reference TRBV2 and TRBJ1-5, reads EPEVTQTPSHQVTQMGQEVILRCVPISNHLYFYWYRQILGQKVEFLVSFYNNEISEKSEIFDDQFSVERPDGSNFTLKIRSTKLEDSAMYFCASSSDRSQPQHFGDGTRLSIL.

This sequence joins TRBV30 and TRBJ2-7; possible D gene TRBD2, 5 bases. The CDR3 spans 15 residues. Germline values: CDR1 GTSNPN, CDR2 SVGIG (reference sequence). V was cut by 1 base and J by 8 bases, with 21 bases left in between. CDR3 nucleotides: TGTGCCTGGAGTGATTTCGTGAGGTCCGGAGGAAAGCAGTACTTC. Protein: CAWSDFVRSGGKQYF.

J is TRBJ2-7 and V is TRBV7-3; TRBD2 might be the D (6 bases). CDR3 size: 17 residues. Per the germline V gene, CDR1 is SGHTA and CDR2 is FQGTGA. Trimming pared 2 bases from V and 6 bases from J, leaving 23 bases between. The CDR3, as DNA: TGTGCCAGCAGCTTATGGGGACCGGGGCGGGATTTTTTCGAGCAGTACTTC. This sequence encodes CASSLWGPGRDFFEQYF.

The sample holds one count of this clone. The rearrangement joins TRBV18 to TRBJ1-2; TRBD1 matches 8 bases. This CDR3 region has 15 residues. Germline loops: CDR1 KGHSH, CDR2 LQKENI. V gave up 3 bases and J gave up 4 bases; unmatched junction bases: 7. CDR3 nucleotides: TGTGCCAGCTCACCTAAGACAGGGGTTGTCTATGGCTACACCTTC. This codes for CASSPKTGVVYGYTF. Full variable domain (remainder filled in from reference TRBV18 and TRBJ1-2): NAGVMQNPRHLVRRRGQEARLRCSPMKGHSHVYWYRQLPEEGLKFMVYLQKENIIDESGMPKERFSAEFPKEGPSILRIQQVVRGDSAAYFCASSPKTGVVYGYTFGSGTRLTVV.

The rearrangement uses TRBV21-1 and TRBJ1-2. TRBV21-1 is a listed pseudogene. This CDR3 region has 15 residues. The CDR3 here is CASSKGRENLGGYTF. The CDR3 DNA follows: TGTGCCAGCAGCAAAGGTCGGGAAAACCTGGGGGGCTACACCTTC.

This clone was recorded a few times. The chain links TRBV15 to TRBJ1-6; 7 bases line up with TRBD1. Germline assignment: CDR1 LNHNV and CDR2 YYDKDF (reference sequence). With V trimmed by 5 bases and J by 0 bases, 13 bases remained unmatched. The CDR3 extends over 19 amino acids. The CDR3 loop is CATSQREGARSSYNSPLHF. In DNA form, the CDR3 reads TGTGCCACCAGCCAGAGAGAGGGGGCGAGAAGCTCCTATAATTCACCCCTCCACTTT.

The V call is TRBV5-8, the J call TRBJ2-7, with 9 bases aligning to TRBD1. V was pared by 4 bases and J by 4 bases, with 6 bases of the junction left unmatched. CDR3 length: 14 residues. Germline lookup yields CDR1 SGHTS and CDR2 YDEGEE. This chain's CDR3 is CASSGGTGFYEQYF. CDR3 DNA sequence: TGTGCCAGCAGCGGTGGGACAGGGTTTTACGAGCAGTACTTC.

This clone was seen only once. The chain recombines TRBV7-8 with TRBJ1-1; the D is unclear. V lost 2 bases, J lost 4 bases, and 14 bases lay in between. This CDR3 has 15 residues. Germline CDR1 is SGHVS and CDR2 is FQNEAQ. The CDR3 protein is CASSLFPGLGTEAFF. The CDR3, as DNA: TGTGCCAGCAGCTTATTCCCGGGGTTGGGCACTGAAGCTTTCTTT. The full variable domain, rest sourced from reference TRBV7-8 and TRBJ1-1, is GAGVSQSPRYKVAKRGQDVALRCDPISGHVSLFWYQQALGQGPEFLTYFQNEAQLDKSGLPSDRFFAERPEGSVSTLKIQRTQQEDSAVYLCASSLFPGLGTEAFFGQGTRLTVV.